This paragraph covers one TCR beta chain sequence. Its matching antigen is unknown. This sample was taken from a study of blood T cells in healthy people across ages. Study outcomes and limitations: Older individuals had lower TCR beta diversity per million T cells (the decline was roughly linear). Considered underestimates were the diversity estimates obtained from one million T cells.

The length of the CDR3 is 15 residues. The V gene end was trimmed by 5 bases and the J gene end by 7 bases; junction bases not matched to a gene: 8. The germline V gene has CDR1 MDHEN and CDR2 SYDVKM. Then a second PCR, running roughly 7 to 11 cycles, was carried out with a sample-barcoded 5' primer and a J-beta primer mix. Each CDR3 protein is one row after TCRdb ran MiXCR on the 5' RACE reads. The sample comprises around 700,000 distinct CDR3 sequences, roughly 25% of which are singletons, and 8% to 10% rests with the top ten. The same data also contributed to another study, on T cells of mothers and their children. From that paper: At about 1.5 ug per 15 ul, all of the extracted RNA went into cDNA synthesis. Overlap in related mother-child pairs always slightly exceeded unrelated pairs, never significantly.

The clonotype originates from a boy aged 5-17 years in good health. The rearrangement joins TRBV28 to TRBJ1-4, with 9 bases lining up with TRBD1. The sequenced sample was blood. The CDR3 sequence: CASSPPGQGREKLFF. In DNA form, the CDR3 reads TGTGCCAGCAGTCCCCCGGGACAGGGTCGTGAAAAACTGTTTTTT. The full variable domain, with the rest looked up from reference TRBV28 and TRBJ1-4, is DVKVTQSSRYLVKRTGEKVFLECVQDMDHENMFWYRQDPGLGLRLIYFSYDVKMKEKGDIPEGYSVSREKKERFSLILESASTNQTSMYLCASSPPGQGREKLFFGSGTQLSVL.